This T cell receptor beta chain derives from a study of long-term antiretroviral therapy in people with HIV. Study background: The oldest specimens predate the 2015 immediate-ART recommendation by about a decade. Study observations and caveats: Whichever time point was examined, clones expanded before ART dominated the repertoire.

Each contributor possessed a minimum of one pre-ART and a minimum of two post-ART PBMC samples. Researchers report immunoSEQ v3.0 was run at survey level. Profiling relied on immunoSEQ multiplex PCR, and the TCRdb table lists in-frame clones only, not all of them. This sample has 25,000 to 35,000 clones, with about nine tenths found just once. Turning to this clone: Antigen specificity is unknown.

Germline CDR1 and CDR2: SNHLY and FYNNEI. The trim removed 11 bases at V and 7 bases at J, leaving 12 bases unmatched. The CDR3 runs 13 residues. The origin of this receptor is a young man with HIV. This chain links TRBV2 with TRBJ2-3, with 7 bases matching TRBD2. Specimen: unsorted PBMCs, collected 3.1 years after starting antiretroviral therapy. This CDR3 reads CAGGTIPSNTQYF. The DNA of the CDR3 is TGTGCCGGGGGGACTATACCTTCGAATACGCAGTATTTT.